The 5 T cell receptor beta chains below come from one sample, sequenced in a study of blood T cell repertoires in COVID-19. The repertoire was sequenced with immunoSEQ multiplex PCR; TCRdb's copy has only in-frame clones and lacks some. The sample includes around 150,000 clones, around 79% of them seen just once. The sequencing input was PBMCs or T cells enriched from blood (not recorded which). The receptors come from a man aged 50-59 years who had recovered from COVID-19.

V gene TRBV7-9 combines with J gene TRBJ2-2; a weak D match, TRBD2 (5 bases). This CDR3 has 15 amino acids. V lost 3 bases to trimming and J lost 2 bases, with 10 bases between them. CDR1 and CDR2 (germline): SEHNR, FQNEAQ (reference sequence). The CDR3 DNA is TGTGCCAGCAGCTTCCCGACGGGAAACACCGGGGAGCTGTTTTTT. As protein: CASSFPTGNTGELFF.

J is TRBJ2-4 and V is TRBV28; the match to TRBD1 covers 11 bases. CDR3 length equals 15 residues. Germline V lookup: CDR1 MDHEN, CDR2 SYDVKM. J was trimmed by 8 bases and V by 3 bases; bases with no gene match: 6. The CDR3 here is CASSFRTGGMDIQYF. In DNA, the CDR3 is TGTGCCAGCAGTTTTCGGACAGGGGGCATGGACATTCAGTACTTC.

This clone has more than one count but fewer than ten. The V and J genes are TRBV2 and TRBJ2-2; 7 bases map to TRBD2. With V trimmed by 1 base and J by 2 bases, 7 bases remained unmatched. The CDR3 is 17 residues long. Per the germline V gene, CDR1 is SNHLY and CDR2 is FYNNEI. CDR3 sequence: CASSEVSSGTNTGELFF. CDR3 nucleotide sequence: TGTGCCAGCAGTGAAGTATCGAGCGGGACTAACACCGGGGAGCTGTTTTTT. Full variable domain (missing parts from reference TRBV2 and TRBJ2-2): EPEVTQTPSHQVTQMGQEVILRCVPISNHLYFYWYRQILGQKVEFLVSFYNNEISEKSEIFDDQFSVERPDGSNFTLKIRSTKLEDSAMYFCASSEVSSGTNTGELFFGEGSRLTVL.

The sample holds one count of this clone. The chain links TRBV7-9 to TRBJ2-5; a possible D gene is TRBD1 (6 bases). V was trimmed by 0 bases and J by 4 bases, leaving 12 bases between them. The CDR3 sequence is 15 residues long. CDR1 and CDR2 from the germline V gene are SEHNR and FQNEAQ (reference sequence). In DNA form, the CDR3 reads TGTGCCAGCAGCTTAGCTCAAAGACAGGCAGAGACCCAGTACTTC. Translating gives CASSLAQRQAETQYF. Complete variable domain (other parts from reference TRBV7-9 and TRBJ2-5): DTGVSQNPRHKITKRGQNVTFRCDPISEHNRLYWYRQTLGQGPEFLTYFQNEAQLEKSRLLSDRFSAERPKGSFSTLEIQRTEQGDSAMYLCASSLAQRQAETQYFGPGTRLLVL.

The CDR3 DNA is TGCGCCAGCAGAAGGAGGGCGGGGGCCCCTGCTACGAACAATGAGCAGTTCTTC. Translating gives CASRRRAGAPATNNEQFF. The chain recombines TRBV5-1 with TRBJ2-1, with TRBD2 as a possible D gene (7 bases). This CDR3 contains 18 residues. The germline gives CDR1 SGHRS, CDR2 YFSETQ. With 5 bases removed from V and 5 bases from J, the gap between germline ends came to 26 bases.